This T cell receptor (beta chain) was obtained from a study of response to subunit inactivated influenza vaccine. TCRdb re-derived calls from the RT-PCR reads in MiXCR, one entry per CDR3 protein. The sample carries 500,000 to 550,000 distinct CDR3 sequences, around a quarter recorded once. The same specimen was also included in a second study, on T cells expressing NK-cell markers. That source notes: Libraries used 5'RACE template switching adding universal primer site and UMIs. The study drew TCR beta repertoires from sorted CD3+CD56+NKG2C+, CD3+CD56+NKG2C- and CD3+CD56-NKG2C+ T cells. Out of eight donors sequenced, seven tested HCMV-seropositive and the remaining one seronegative. Only alpha-beta TCR T cells were sorted in several experiments, using an anti-gamma-delta TCR antibody. Whether expanded NKG2C-expressing T cell clones recognize HCMV is unknown.

Specimen: CD4+ T cells sorted from PBMCs, collected roughly 13 days after vaccination. The source of this sequence is a man aged 45-65 years who received an inactivated influenza vaccine.

CDR3 nucleotides: TGCAGTGCTAGGATGGCTAGCAGTACCTACGAGCAGTACTTC. Its translation is CSARMASSTYEQYF. The V and J genes are TRBV20-1 and TRBJ2-7; the D gene is possibly TRBD2 (5 bases). This CDR3 comprises 14 residues. Trimming shortened V by 3 bases and J by 2 bases, and 14 bases separated the two germline ends. Germline V lookup: CDR1 DFQATT, CDR2 SNEGSKA (reference sequence).